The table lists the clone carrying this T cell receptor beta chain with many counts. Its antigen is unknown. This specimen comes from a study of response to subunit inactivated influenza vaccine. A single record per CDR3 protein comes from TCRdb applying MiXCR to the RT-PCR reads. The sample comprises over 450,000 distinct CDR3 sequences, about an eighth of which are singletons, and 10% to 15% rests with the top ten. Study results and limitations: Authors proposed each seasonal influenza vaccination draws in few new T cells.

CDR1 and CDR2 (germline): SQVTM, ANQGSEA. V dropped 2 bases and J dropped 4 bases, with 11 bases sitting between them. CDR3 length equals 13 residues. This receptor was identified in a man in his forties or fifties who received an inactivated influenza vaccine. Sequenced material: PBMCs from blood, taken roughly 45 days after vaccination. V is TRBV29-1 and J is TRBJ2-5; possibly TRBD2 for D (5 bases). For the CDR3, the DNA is TGCAGCGTTGAATGGGCTCGGGGAGAGACCCAGTACTTC. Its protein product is CSVEWARGETQYF.